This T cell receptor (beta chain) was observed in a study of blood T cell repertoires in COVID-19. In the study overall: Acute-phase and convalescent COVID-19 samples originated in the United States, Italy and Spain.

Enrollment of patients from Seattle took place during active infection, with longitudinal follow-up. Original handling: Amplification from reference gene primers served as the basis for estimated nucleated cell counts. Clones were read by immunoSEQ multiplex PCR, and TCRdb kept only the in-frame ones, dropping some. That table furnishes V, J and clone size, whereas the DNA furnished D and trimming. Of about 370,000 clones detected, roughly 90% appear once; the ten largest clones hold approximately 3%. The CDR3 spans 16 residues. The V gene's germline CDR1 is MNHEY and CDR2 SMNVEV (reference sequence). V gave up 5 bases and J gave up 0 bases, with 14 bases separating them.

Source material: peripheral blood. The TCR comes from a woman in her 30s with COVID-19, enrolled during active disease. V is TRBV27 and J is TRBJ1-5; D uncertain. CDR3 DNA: TGTGCCAGCAGTCCCCCCGGGTTCCTTAGCAATCAGCCCCAGCATTTT. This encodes CASSPPGFLSNQPQHF.